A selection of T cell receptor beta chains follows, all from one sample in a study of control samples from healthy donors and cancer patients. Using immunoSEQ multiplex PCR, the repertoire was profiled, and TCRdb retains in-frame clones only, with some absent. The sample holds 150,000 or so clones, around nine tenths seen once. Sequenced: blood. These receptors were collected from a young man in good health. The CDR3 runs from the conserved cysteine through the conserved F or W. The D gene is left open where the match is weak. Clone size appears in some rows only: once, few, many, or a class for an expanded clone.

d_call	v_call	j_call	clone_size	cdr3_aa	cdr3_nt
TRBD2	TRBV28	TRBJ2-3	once	CASLDPGGDTQYF	TGTGCCAGCCTTGATCCGGGAGGGGATACGCAGTATTTT
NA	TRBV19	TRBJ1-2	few	CASIEDVYGYTF	TGTGCCAGTATAGAAGACGTTTATGGCTACACCTTC
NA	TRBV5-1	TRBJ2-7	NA	CASSLAPAASRGLAYEQYF	TGCGCCAGCAGCTTGGCGCCGGCCGCCTCCAGGGGTCTTGCCTACGAGCAGTACTTC
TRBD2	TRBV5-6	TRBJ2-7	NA	CASSLSSGVEQYF	TGTGCCAGCAGCTTGAGCAGCGGGGTGGAGCAGTACTTC
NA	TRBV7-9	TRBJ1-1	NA	CASSLTGLEAFF	TGTGCCAGCAGCCTCACAGGGCTAGAAGCTTTCTTT
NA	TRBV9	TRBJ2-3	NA	CASSVGGLDGTDTQYF	TGTGCCAGCAGCGTAGGGGGATTGGACGGCACAGATACGCAGTATTTT
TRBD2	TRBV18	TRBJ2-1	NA	CASSPLNPGLAVINEQFF	TGTGCCAGCTCACCTCTGAACCCGGGACTAGCGGTGATCAATGAGCAGTTCTTC
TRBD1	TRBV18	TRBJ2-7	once	CASSPRQGISYEQYF	TGTGCCAGCTCACCTCGACAGGGGATCTCCTACGAGCAGTACTTC
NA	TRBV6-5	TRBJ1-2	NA	CASGAGARGYTF	TGTGCCAGCGGGGCGGGGGCGCGTGGCTACACCTTC
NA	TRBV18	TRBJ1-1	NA	CASLGTVQGAEAFF	TGTGCCAGCCTTGGGACCGTGCAAGGCGCTGAAGCTTTCTTT
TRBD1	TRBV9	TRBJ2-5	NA	CASSVGVLDRGSGETQYF	TGTGCCAGCAGCGTAGGAGTTTTGGACAGGGGGTCCGGAGAGACCCAGTACTTC
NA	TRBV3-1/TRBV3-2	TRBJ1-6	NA	CASSQMGDSPLHF	TGTGCCAGCAGCCAAATGGGAGATTCACCCCTCCACTTT
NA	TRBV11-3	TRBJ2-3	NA	CASSYGLSDTDTQYF	TGTGCCAGCAGCTATGGACTGTCGGACACAGATACGCAGTATTTT
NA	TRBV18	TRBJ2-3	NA	CASSPQEGGVDTQYF	TGTGCCAGCTCACCACAGGAGGGAGGCGTCGATACGCAGTATTTT
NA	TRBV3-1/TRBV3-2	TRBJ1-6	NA	CASSPRGSYNSPLHF	TGTGCCAGCAGCCCTCGCGGCTCCTATAATTCACCCCTCCACTTT
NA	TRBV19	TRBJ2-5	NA	CASQGGAVETQYF	TGTGCCAGTCAAGGGGGGGCCGTAGAGACCCAGTACTTC
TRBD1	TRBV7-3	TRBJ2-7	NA	CASSPTGGEQYF	TGTGCCAGCAGCCCGACAGGGGGCGAGCAGTACTTC
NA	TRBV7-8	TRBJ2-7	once	CASSRGQTRSSYEQYF	TGTGCCAGCAGCCGGGGACAGACTAGAAGCTCCTACGAGCAGTACTTC
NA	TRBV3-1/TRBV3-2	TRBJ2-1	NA	CASSLLGGSYNEQFF	TGTGCCAGCAGTCTATTAGGGGGATCCTACAATGAGCAGTTCTTC
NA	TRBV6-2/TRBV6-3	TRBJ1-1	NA	CASSPTATEAFF	TGTGCCAGCAGTCCAACAGCCACTGAAGCTTTCTTT
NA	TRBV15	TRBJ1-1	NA	CATSRGGEDTEAFF	TGTGCCACCAGCAGAGGCGGGGAGGACACTGAAGCTTTCTTT
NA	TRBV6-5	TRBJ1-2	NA	CASSTTGNNYGYTF	TGTGCCAGCAGTACAACAGGGAATAACTATGGCTACACCTTC
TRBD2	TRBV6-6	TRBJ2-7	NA	CASRGLAGGLHEQYF	TGTGCCAGCAGGGGTCTAGCGGGAGGGCTCCACGAGCAGTACTTC
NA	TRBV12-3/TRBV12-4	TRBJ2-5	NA	CASTNLRETQYF	TGTGCCAGCACCAATTTGAGAGAGACCCAGTACTTC
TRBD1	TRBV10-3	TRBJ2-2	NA	CAISEGQGFTGELFF	TGTGCCATCAGTGAAGGACAGGGGTTCACCGGGGAGCTGTTTTTT
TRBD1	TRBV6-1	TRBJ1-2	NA	CASSDEEGQGARGYTF	TGTGCCAGCAGTGATGAGGAGGGACAGGGGGCGCGAGGCTACACCTTC
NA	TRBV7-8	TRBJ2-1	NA	CASRAGASTYNEQFF	TGTGCCAGCAGGGCGGGCGCAAGCACCTACAATGAGCAGTTCTTC
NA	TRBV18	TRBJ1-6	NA	CASSPGANSPLHF	TGTGCCAGCTCACCAGGGGCTAATTCACCCCTCCACTTT
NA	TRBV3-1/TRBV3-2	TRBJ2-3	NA	CASSLGAGREDTQYF	TGTGCCAGCAGCTTGGGGGCGGGGCGAGAAGATACGCAGTATTTT
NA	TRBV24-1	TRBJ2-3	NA	CATSDEADTQYF	TGTGCCACCAGTGACGAGGCAGATACGCAGTATTTT
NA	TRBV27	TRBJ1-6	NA	CASSSYANSPLHF	TGTGCCAGCAGTTCCTATGCTAATTCACCCCTCCACTTT
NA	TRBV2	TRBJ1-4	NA	CASSPGRINEKLFF	TGTGCCAGCAGTCCGGGACGGATTAATGAAAAACTGTTTTTT
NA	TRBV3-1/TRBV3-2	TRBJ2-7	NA	CASSLRNEQYF	TGTGCCAGCAGCCTCCGGAACGAGCAGTACTTC
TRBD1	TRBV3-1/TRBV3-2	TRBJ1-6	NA	CASSPTGTAYDSPLHF	TGTGCCAGCAGCCCCACCGGGACAGCCTATGATTCACCCCTCCACTTT
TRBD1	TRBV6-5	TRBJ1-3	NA	CASMTGAGNTIYF	TGTGCCAGCATGACAGGGGCTGGAAACACCATATATTTT
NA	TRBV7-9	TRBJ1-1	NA	CASSIKGGRSGTEAFF	TGTGCCAGCAGTATAAAGGGGGGACGTTCGGGCACTGAAGCTTTCTTT
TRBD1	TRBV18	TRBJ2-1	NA	CASSSTGGGDEQFF	TGTGCCAGCTCATCAACAGGGGGCGGCGATGAGCAGTTCTTC
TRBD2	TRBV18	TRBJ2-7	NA	CASRGTMPNSEQYF	TGTGCCAGTCGAGGGACTATGCCCAATTCCGAGCAGTACTTC
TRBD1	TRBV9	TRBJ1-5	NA	CASSSGQGNQPQHF	TGTGCCAGCAGCTCGGGACAGGGGAATCAGCCCCAGCATTTT
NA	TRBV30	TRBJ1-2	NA	CAWRQGYGYTF	TGTGCCTGGAGGCAGGGGTACGGCTACACCTTC
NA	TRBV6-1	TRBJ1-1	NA	CACNRPGAEAFF	TGTGCCTGCAACCGCCCGGGGGCTGAAGCTTTCTTT
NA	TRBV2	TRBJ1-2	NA	CASIPWSFNYGYTF	TGTGCCAGCATCCCGTGGAGTTTTAACTATGGCTACACCTTC
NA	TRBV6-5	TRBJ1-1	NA	CASSYSLGGNTEAFF	TGTGCCAGCAGTTACTCATTGGGGGGCAACACTGAAGCTTTCTTT
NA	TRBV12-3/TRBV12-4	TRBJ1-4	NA	CASSANEKLFF	TGTGCCAGCAGCGCTAATGAAAAACTGTTTTTT
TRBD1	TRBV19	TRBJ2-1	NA	CASWDRGRDNEQFF	TGTGCCAGCTGGGACAGGGGGCGGGACAATGAGCAGTTCTTC
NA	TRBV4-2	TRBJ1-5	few	CASSPGVGNQPQHF	TGTGCCAGCAGCCCTGGCGTCGGCAATCAGCCCCAGCATTTT
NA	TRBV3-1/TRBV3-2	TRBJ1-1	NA	CASSPRGGTEAFF	TGTGCCAGCAGCCCGCGGGGGGGCACTGAAGCTTTCTTT
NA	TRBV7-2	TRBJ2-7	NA	CASSLGLWRDSYEQYF	TGTGCCAGCAGCTTAGGACTATGGCGGGACTCCTACGAGCAGTACTTC
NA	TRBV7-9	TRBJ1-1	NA	CASSFQGTQGNTEAFF	TGTGCCAGCAGCTTCCAGGGGACCCAGGGGAACACTGAAGCTTTCTTT
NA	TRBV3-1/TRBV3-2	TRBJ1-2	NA	CASSQSHLSGGYTF	TGTGCCAGCAGCCAATCCCATTTGTCCGGGGGCTACACCTTC
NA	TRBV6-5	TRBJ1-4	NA	CASEVPNEKLFF	TGTGCCAGCGAGGTGCCTAATGAAAAACTGTTTTTT
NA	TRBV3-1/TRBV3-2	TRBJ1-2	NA	CASSLMWGVGNYGYTF	TGTGCCAGCAGCCTCATGTGGGGGGTCGGTAACTATGGCTACACCTTC
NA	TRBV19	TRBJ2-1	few	CASSMAGWYYNEQFF	TGTGCCAGTAGTATGGCCGGGTGGTACTACAATGAGCAGTTCTTC
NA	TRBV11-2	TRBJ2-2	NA	CASSLASWGWAGELFF	TGTGCCAGCAGCTTAGCGTCGTGGGGGTGGGCCGGGGAGCTGTTTTTT
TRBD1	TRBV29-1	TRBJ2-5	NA	CSVVEGAVETQYF	TGCAGCGTTGTAGAGGGGGCGGTGGAGACCCAGTACTTC
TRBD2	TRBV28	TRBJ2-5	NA	CASSHPILAGETQYF	TGTGCCAGCAGCCACCCGATTCTAGCGGGAGAGACCCAGTACTTC
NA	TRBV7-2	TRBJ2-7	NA	CASSLGSTGTLYEQYF	TGTGCCAGCAGCTTAGGCTCGACAGGAACACTCTACGAGCAGTACTTC
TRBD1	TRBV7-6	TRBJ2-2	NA	CASSQGGQGEGTGELFF	TGTGCCAGCAGCCAAGGGGGACAGGGGGAAGGCACCGGGGAGCTGTTTTTT
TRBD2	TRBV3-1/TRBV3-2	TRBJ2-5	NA	CASTKRGRVGVAETQYF	TGTGCCAGCACCAAGCGGGGGAGGGTCGGGGTAGCTGAGACCCAGTACTTC